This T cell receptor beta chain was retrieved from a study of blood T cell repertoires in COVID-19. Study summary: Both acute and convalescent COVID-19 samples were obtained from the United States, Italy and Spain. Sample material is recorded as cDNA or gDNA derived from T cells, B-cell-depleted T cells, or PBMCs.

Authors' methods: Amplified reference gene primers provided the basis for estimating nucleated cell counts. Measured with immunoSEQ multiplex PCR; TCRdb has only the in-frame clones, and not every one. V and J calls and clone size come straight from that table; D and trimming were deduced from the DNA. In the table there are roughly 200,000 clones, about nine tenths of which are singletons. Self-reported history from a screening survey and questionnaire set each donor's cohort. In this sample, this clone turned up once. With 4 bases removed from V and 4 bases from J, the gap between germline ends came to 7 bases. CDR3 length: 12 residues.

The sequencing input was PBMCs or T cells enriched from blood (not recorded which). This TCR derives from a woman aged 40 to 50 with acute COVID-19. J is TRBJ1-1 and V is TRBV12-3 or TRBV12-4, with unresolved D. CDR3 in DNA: TGTGCCAGCAGTTACGGGGTCACTGAAGCTTTCTTT. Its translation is CASSYGVTEAFF.